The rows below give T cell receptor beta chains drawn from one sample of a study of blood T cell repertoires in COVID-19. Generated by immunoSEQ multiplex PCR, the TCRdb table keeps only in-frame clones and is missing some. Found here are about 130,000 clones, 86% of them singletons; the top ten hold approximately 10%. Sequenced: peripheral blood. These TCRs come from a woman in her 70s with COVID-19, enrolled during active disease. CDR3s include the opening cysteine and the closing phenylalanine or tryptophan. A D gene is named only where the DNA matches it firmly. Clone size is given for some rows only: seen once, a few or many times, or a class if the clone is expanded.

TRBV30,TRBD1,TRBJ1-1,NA,TGTGCCCTTATCGCCGGGACAGGGCGAGGCACTGAAGCTTTCTTT,CALIAGTGRGTEAFF
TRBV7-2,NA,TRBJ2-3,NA,TGTGCCAGCAGCTTAGGGACACCTAATCAACGCACAGATACGCAGTATTTT,CASSLGTPNQRTDTQYF
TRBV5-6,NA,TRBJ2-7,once,TGTGCCAGCAGCTTGGCCGGAATTCAGGGTCACGAGCAGTACTTC,CASSLAGIQGHEQYF
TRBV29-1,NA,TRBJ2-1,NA,TGCAGATGCCGGGGGAATGAGCAGTTCTTC,CRCRGNEQFF
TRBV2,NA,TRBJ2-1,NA,TGTGCCAGCAAGGCGGGGGCTTACAATGAGCAGTTCTTC,CASKAGAYNEQFF
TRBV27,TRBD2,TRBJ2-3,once,TGTGCCAGCAGGTCACTGATAGCGGGGGGGCCTTGGTTGTCATCAGATACGCAGTATTTT,CASRSLIAGGPWLSSDTQYF
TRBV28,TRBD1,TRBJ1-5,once,TGTGCCAGCAGGAGCGGACAGGGGAATCAGCCCCAGCATTTT,CASRSGQGNQPQHF
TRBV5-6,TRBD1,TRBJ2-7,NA,TGTGCCAGCAGCTTGGACAGGGGCGAGCAGTACTTC,CASSLDRGEQYF
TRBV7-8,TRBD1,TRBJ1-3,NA,TGTGCCAGCAGCCCGCCGGGACAGGGGGGAAACACCATATATTTT,CASSPPGQGGNTIYF
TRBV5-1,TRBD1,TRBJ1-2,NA,TGCGCCAGCAGCTCCGAGACAGGGAGCTATGGCTACACCTTC,CASSSETGSYGYTF
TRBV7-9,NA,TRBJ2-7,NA,TGTGCCAGCAGCTCGACGGAGAGCTCCTACGAGCAGTACTTC,CASSSTESSYEQYF
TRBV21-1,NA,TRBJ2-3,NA,TGTGCCAGCAGCAAAGGAGAGACAGTAGGCACAGATACGCAGTATTTT,CASSKGETVGTDTQYF
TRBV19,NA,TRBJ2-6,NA,TGTGCCAGTAGGCGCCAGGTATACGGGGCCAACGTCCTGACTTTC,CASRRQVYGANVLTF
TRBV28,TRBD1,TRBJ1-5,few,TGTGCCAGCAGTCCAGACAGGGGGTATGGCCAGCCCCAGCATTTT,CASSPDRGYGQPQHF
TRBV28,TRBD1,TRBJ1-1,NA,TGTGCCAGCAGTCACCGACCTAGGGGGCGCTTCACTGAAGCTTTCTTT,CASSHRPRGRFTEAFF
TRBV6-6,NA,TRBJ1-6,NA,TGTGCCAGCAGTCACGTTAAACAACAGGGTGAGGATTCACCCCTCCACTTT,CASSHVKQQGEDSPLHF
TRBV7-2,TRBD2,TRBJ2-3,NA,TGTGCCAGCATCGGGGGAACTAGCGGAGGGGCGATCACAGATACGCAGTATTTT,CASIGGTSGGAITDTQYF
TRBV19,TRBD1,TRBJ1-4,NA,TGTGCCACCCGGGGGACAGGGCATGAAAAACTGTTTTTT,CATRGTGHEKLFF
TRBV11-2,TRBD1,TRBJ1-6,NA,TGTGCCAGCAGCTTAAGGGAACTACAGGGGGCCACTAATTCACCCCTCCACTTT,CASSLRELQGATNSPLHF
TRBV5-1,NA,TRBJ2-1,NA,TGCGCCAGCACCCGAAGGGGGAGCTCCTACAATGAGCAGTTCTTC,CASTRRGSSYNEQFF
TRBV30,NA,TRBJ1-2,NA,TGTGCCTGGAGGGGGCTGAACTATGGCTACACCTTC,CAWRGLNYGYTF
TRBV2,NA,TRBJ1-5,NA,TGTGCCAGCAGCAGGGGAAATCAGCCCCAGCATTTT,CASSRGNQPQHF
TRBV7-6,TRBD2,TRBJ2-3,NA,TGTGCCAGCAGCTTAGCCCTAGCGGGGTCGACGCAGTATTTT,CASSLALAGSTQYF
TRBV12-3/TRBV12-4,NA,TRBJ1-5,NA,TGTGCCAGCAGCCAGAATCAACCCCAGCATTTT,CASSQNQPQHF
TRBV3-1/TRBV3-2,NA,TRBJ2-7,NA,TGTGCCAGCAGCCACACCTACGAGCAGTACTTC,CASSHTYEQYF
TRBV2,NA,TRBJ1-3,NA,TGTGCCAGCAGTGGACCCCGGGACTCCTCTAAAAACACCATATATTTT,CASSGPRDSSKNTIYF
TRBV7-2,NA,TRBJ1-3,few,TGTGCCAGCAGCTTACAACCGGGACTTTTTTCTGGGTCTGGAAACACCATATATTTT,CASSLQPGLFSGSGNTIYF
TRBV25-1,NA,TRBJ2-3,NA,TGTGCCAGCGGAAGGAGAGGAGACACAGATACGCAGTATTTT,CASGRRGDTDTQYF
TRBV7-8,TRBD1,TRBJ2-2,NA,TGTGCCAGCAGCTTGAGGACAGGCACCGGGGAGCTGTTTTTT,CASSLRTGTGELFF
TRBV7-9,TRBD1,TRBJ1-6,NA,TGTGCCAGCAGCTTAGGGGCCGGGACAGGGAAGACACCCCTCCACTTT,CASSLGAGTGKTPLHF
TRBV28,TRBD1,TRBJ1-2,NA,TGTGCCAGCAGACCAACAGGGGGCGCTGAGGGCTACACCTTC,CASRPTGGAEGYTF
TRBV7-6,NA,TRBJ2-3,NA,TGTGCCAGCAGCCCCAGGGTGGATCTCACCGATACGCAGTATTTT,CASSPRVDLTDTQYF
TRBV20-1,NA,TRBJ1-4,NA,TGCAGTGCTAGTTTCAGGGAAAGGGGTGAAAAACTGTTTTTT,CSASFRERGEKLFF
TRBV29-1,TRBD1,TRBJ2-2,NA,TGCAGCGTTAAGGGACAGGGGAACACCGGGGAGCTGTTTTTT,CSVKGQGNTGELFF
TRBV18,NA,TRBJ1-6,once,TGTGCCAGCTCACGCGACGGATCAGCGTCATATTCACCCCTCCACTTT,CASSRDGSASYSPLHF
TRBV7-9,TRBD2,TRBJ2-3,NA,TGTGCCAGCAGCTTCACCGGGACTAGCGGGGGTTATACGCAGTATTTT,CASSFTGTSGGYTQYF
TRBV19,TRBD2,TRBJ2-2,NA,TGTGCCAGTAGTATAGATCAGGGACTAGCGAAGACCGGGGAGCTGTTTTTT,CASSIDQGLAKTGELFF
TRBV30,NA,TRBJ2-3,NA,TGTGCCTGGAGTCGGGCGGGGACCACAGATACGCAGTATTTT,CAWSRAGTTDTQYF
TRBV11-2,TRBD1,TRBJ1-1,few,TGTGCCAGCAGCGGGACAGGAAGGTTGGCAGAAGCTTTCTTT,CASSGTGRLAEAFF
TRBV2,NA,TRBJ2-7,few,TGTGCCAGCAGCGGAGGGGCCTACGAGCAGTACTTC,CASSGGAYEQYF
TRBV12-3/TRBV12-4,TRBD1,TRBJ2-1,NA,TGTGCCAGCAGACGGGACAGCTACAATGAGCAGTTCTTC,CASRRDSYNEQFF
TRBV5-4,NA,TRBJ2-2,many,TGTGCCAGCAGCCACCGGGGGACCGGGGAGCTGTTTTTT,CASSHRGTGELFF
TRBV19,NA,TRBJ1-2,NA,TGTGCCAGTAATTTCTATGCGACAGTGGCCCGGGGCTACACCTTC,CASNFYATVARGYTF
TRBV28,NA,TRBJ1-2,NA,TGTGCCAGCTTCTCGCCTTCAGGCACACACTATGGCTACACCTTC,CASFSPSGTHYGYTF
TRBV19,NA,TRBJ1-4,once,TGTGCCAGTAGTATAGATTTACAGGGATTCGGAGAAAAACTGTTTTTT,CASSIDLQGFGEKLFF
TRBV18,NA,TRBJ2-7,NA,TGTGCCAGCTCAACTTCCTACGAGCAGTACTTC,CASSTSYEQYF